These 14 T cell receptor beta chains came from one sample sequenced in a study of cytomegalovirus exposure and HLA in healthy donors. PCR primers comprised 60 Vbeta and 13 Jbeta primers. Method: immunoSEQ multiplex PCR; TCRdb's copy keeps in-frame clones and lacks some. The table lists 160,000 or so clones, roughly 80% of them singletons. Sequencing was performed on PBMCs. These receptors were obtained from a woman aged 18 to 35 in good health and CMV-seropositive.

V gene TRBV5-1 combines with J gene TRBJ1-6; possible D gene TRBD1, 5 bases. The V gene's germline CDR1 is SGHRS and CDR2 YFSETQ. Trimming removed 0 bases at V and 5 bases at J, with 15 bases between. The CDR3 spans 17 residues. CDR3 nucleotides: TGCGCCAGCAGCTTGGGGGGCCTTCTGGGCAATAATTCACCCCTCCACTTT. Translated: CASSLGGLLGNNSPLHF.

This clone appeared a single time. This rearrangement joins TRBV25-1 to TRBJ1-4; perhaps TRBD1 as D (6 bases). The CDR3 is 16 residues long. Deletions cut 0 bases from V and 7 bases from J, with 15 bases between. Per germline, CDR1 MGHDK and CDR2 SYGVNS. CDR3 region: CASSEYKQGMGEKLFF. The CDR3 DNA reads as TGTGCCAGCAGTGAATATAAACAGGGTATGGGTGAAAAACTGTTTTTT.

The genes are TRBV6-1 and TRBJ1-1; the D is unclear. The germline V gene has CDR1 MNHNS and CDR2 SASEGT. CDR3 length: 13 amino acids. Trimming removed 4 bases from V and 1 base from J, with 7 bases in between. CDR3 coding DNA: TGTGCCAGCAGTGTCGAGCCGAACACTGAAGCTTTCTTT. Protein: CASSVEPNTEAFF.

The J gene is TRBJ1-2, the V gene TRBV9; TRBD1 matches at 7 bases. After removal of 3 bases from V and 5 bases from J, the junction contained 4 bases not matched to a gene. This CDR3 comprises 13 residues. Germline loops: CDR1 SGDLS, CDR2 YYNGEE. The CDR3 sequence: CASSEAQGYGYTF. CDR3 nucleotides: TGTGCCAGCAGCGAGGCACAGGGGTATGGCTACACCTTC.

The chain combines TRBV6-5 with TRBJ2-5, with 10 bases identical to TRBD1. CDR1 is MNHEY and CDR2 is SVGAGI in the germline V gene. This CDR3 has 16 amino acids. Germline trimming cut 0 bases from V and 4 bases from J; bases unmatched to any gene: 5. The CDR3 protein is CASSYSGGQGRETQYF. CDR3 DNA: TGTGCCAGCAGTTACTCGGGGGGACAGGGGAGAGAGACCCAGTACTTC.

The count of this clone is one. The rearrangement joins TRBV9 to TRBJ1-2; 8 bases align to TRBD1. The CDR3 spans 17 residues. Germline V gives CDR1 SGDLS, CDR2 YYNGEE. Unmatched junction bases numbered 14, after V lost 1 base and J lost 6 bases. The CDR3 region is CASSVIQDRESPDGYTF. As DNA, the CDR3 is TGTGCCAGCAGCGTAATTCAGGACAGGGAGTCTCCGGATGGCTACACCTTC.

This clone was detected a few times. The J gene is TRBJ2-7, the V gene TRBV28; D is undetermined. The CDR3 has 10 residues. Germline CDR1 MDHEN, CDR2 SYDVKM. Trimming removed 6 bases at V and 3 bases at J, with 3 bases between. In nucleotides, the CDR3 is TGTGCCAGCAGCCACTACGAGCAGTACTTC. It translates to CASSHYEQYF. The variable domain in full, completed from reference TRBV28 and TRBJ2-7, reads DVKVTQSSRYLVKRTGEKVFLECVQDMDHENMFWYRQDPGLGLRLIYFSYDVKMKEKGDIPEGYSVSREKKERFSLILESASTNQTSMYLCASSHYEQYFGPGTRLTVT.

This clone appeared once. The chain recombines TRBV28 with TRBJ1-2; the match to TRBD1 covers 10 bases. CDR1 and CDR2 (germline): MDHEN, SYDVKM. V lost 9 bases and J lost 10; bases outside the gene matches: 8. The CDR3 has 12 amino acids. As DNA, the CDR3 is TGTGCCAGTGAGTTAGGGACAGGGGTCTACACCTTC. This translates into CASELGTGVYTF.

The chain combines TRBV7-6 with TRBJ2-1; a possible D gene is TRBD2 (5 bases). The ends were cut back, 1 base at V and 5 bases at J, with 15 bases in the middle. The CDR3 runs 16 residues. Germline CDR1 is SGHVS and CDR2 is FNYEAQ. For the CDR3, the DNA is TGTGCCAGCAGCTTAGGTAGGACTGCTCTGGACAATGAGCAGTTCTTC. Residues: CASSLGRTALDNEQFF. The full variable domain, in which reference TRBV7-6 and TRBJ2-1 provide the parts outside the CDR3, is GAGVSQSPRYKVTKRGQDVALRCDPISGHVSLYWYRQALGQGPEFLTYFNYEAQQDKSGLPNDRFSAERPEGSISTLTIQRTEQRDSAMYRCASSLGRTALDNEQFFGPGTRLTVL.

The chain links TRBV30 to TRBJ2-5; tentatively, D is TRBD1 (6 bases). V was trimmed by 0 bases and J by 2 bases, leaving 7 bases between them. Germline V gives CDR1 GTSNPN, CDR2 SVGIG (reference sequence). The CDR3 extends over 13 amino acids. The DNA of the CDR3 is TGTGCCTGGAGTGTAGACAGGCAAGAGACCCAGTACTTC. Translated, it gives CAWSVDRQETQYF.

The CDR3 DNA is TGTGCCAGCAGCCTTGGGGCCGTCAGCTATGAGCAGTTCTTC. Its protein product is CASSLGAVSYEQFF. The V gene is TRBV7-8, the J gene TRBJ2-1; maybe TRBD1 (5 bases). V was clipped by 5 bases and J by 8 bases, with 16 bases between them. The length of the CDR3 is 14 residues. Germline V gene data show CDR1 as SGHVS and CDR2 as FQNEAQ. Filled out from reference TRBV7-8 and TRBJ2-1, the complete variable domain reads GAGVSQSPRYKVAKRGQDVALRCDPISGHVSLFWYQQALGQGPEFLTYFQNEAQLDKSGLPSDRFFAERPEGSVSTLKIQRTQQEDSAVYLCASSLGAVSYEQFFGPGTRLTVL.

V usage is TRBV28 and J usage is TRBJ1-5; D remains unclear. The germline gives CDR1 MDHEN, CDR2 SYDVKM. The CDR3 length is 13 residues. V lost 7 bases and J lost 0, with 7 bases in between. CDR3 region: CASKRDSNQPQHF. In nucleotides, the CDR3 is TGTGCCAGCAAGCGGGATAGCAATCAGCCCCAGCATTTT.

The V and J genes are TRBV18 and TRBJ1-1; TRBD1 is a possible D gene (6 bases). The V gene lost 2 bases and the J gene lost 4 bases, with 14 bases spanning the gap. Germline CDR1 is KGHSH and CDR2 is LQKENI. There are 15 residues in the CDR3. For the CDR3, the DNA is TGTGCCAGCTCACCAGGGGGGGCCCTGAGCACTGAAGCTTTCTTT. Its translation is CASSPGGALSTEAFF.

The genes are TRBV28 and TRBJ1-6; D is unresolved. The CDR3 has 14 amino acids. Germline-derived CDR1 and CDR2 are MDHEN and SYDVKM. V shed 1 base and J shed 9 bases, with 10 bases lying between them. The DNA for the CDR3 is TGTGCCAGCAGTTTATCCAATGAGCGTTCACCCCTCCACTTT. Its protein product is CASSLSNERSPLHF.